The 32 T cell receptor beta chains below come from one sample, sequenced in a study of post-analysis software for immune sequencing data. Study-wide findings and caveats: Patients used roughly five TRBV segments, including TRBV5-6, TRBV5-1 and TRBV20-1, more often than controls.

These receptors have no identified antigens. Unique molecular identifiers were built into the TCR beta cDNA libraries. TCRdb reprocessed the PCR reads via MiXCR and lists one record per CDR3 protein. The repertoire has 740,000 or so distinct CDR3 sequences, roughly half of them found once; the top ten carry approximately 4.3%. The sequencing sample was made of blood. The receptors stem from a girl aged 5 to 17 with multiple sclerosis.

As concerns this clonotype: One end of the junction does not line up with germline, which may come from a read error. CDR3 loop: CASSTRWGGSGANVRTF. CDR3 coding DNA: TGTGCCAGCAGTACACGCTGGGGGGGCTCTGGGGCCAACGTCCGGACTTTC. The V call is TRBV12-3 or TRBV12-4, the J call TRBJ2-6, with D possibly being TRBD2 (7 bases). This CDR3 is built from 17 residues.

This chain connects TRBV5-1 to TRBJ2-1, with 13 positions matching TRBD2. With V trimmed by 3 bases and J by 6 bases, 18 bases remained unmatched. CDR1 SGHRS and CDR2 YFSETQ come from the germline V gene. The CDR3 sequence is 20 residues long. CDR3: CASSSPEGQAWTSGGNEQFF. In nucleotides, the CDR3 is TGCGCCAGCAGCTCGCCTGAGGGACAGGCATGGACTAGCGGGGGCAATGAGCAGTTCTTC.

This sequence joins TRBV18 and TRBJ2-5; D is possibly TRBD2 (5 bases). Trimming removed 0 bases from V and 5 bases from J, with 10 bases in between. From germline, CDR1 is KGHSH and CDR2 LQKENI. The CDR3 consists of 14 residues. Written as DNA, the CDR3 is TGTGCCAGCTCACCACCAGGGAGTTTGGAGACCCAGTACTTC. Protein product: CASSPPGSLETQYF.

The chain carries TRBV20-1 and TRBJ2-1; 9 bases are a match to TRBD2. The CDR3 totals 14 residues. Unmatched junction bases numbered 15, after V lost 6 bases and J lost 12 bases. Germline-derived CDR1 and CDR2 are DFQATT and SNEGSKA (reference sequence). CDR3 bases: TGCAGTGCAACGCTAGCGGGGCCAGGAAAAGGGCAGTTCTTC. It yields the protein CSATLAGPGKGQFF.

CDR3 region: CASSLDHSYEQYF. As DNA, the CDR3 is TGTGCCAGCAGCTTAGATCATTCTTACGAGCAGTACTTC. This chain uses TRBV11-2 with TRBJ2-7, with no clear D. The CDR3 is 13 residues long. CDR1 is SGHAT and CDR2 is FQNNGV in the germline V gene. Trimming shortened V by 0 bases and J by 4 bases, and 7 bases separated the two germline ends.

This clonotype was found a few times. A single base separates this from a much larger clone, so it may be a read error. This sequence joins TRBV4-2 and TRBJ2-7; TRBD1 matches at 8 bases. This CDR3 is built from 14 residues. Germline V CDR1 and CDR2: LGHNA, YNFKEQ. Germline trimming cut 5 bases from V and 1 base from J; bases unmatched to any gene: 4. CDR3: CASSARDRSYEQYF. The CDR3 DNA reads as TGTGCCAGCAGCGCCCGGGACAGGTCCTACGAGCAGTACTTC.

This clonotype was seen only a few times. The genes are TRBV7-2 and TRBJ2-3; 7 bases are a match to TRBD2. Germline V gene sequence: CDR1 SGHTA, CDR2 FQGNSA. Germline trimming cut 5 bases from V and 2 bases from J; bases unmatched to any gene: 13. This CDR3 is 17 amino acids long. The CDR3 region has the DNA TGTGCCAGCAGCCCCCTCGGGGCGGGAGTTATCACAGATACGCAGTATTTT. Amino acids: CASSPLGAGVITDTQYF.

The gene calls are TRBV29-1 and TRBJ2-5, with 7 bases aligning to TRBD2. Trimming cost V 5 bases and J 11 bases; bases outside gene matches: 14. This CDR3 has 13 amino acids. Germline V gene lookup returns CDR1 SQVTM and CDR2 ANQGSEA. CDR3 in DNA: TGCAGCGTTTCTCGCGGGGGATACAATGAGCAGTACTTC. Translating it yields CSVSRGGYNEQYF.

This clonotype was counted between two and nine times. The chain has TRBV12-5 and TRBJ1-1; no firm D call. The CDR3 consists of 16 residues. Germline V lookup: CDR1 LGHNT, CDR2 FRNRAP. V gave up 3 bases and J gave up 0 bases, with 14 bases separating them. Here the CDR3 DNA reads TGTGCTAGTGGTTTAGAACTCGCACCCTTGAACACTGAAGCTTTCTTT. Encoded protein: CASGLELAPLNTEAFF.

This clonotype showed up just a few times. This chain links TRBV3-1 with TRBJ1-1; D ambiguous. V was pared by 0 bases and J by 3 bases, with 5 bases between. The CDR3 has 13 amino acids. From germline, CDR1 is LGHDT and CDR2 YNNKEL (reference sequence). The CDR3 reads CASSQDGDTEAFF. The CDR3 bases are TGTGCCAGCAGCCAAGATGGGGACACTGAAGCTTTCTTT.

CDR3 sequence: CASSLEQGWSPLHF. DNA of the CDR3: TGCGCCAGCAGCTTGGAACAGGGATGGTCACCCCTCCACTTT. The gene calls are TRBV5-1 and TRBJ1-6; tentatively, D is TRBD1 (6 bases). The CDR3 is made up of 14 amino acids. Trimming stripped 0 bases from V and 10 bases from J, with 11 bases between. Per germline, CDR1 SGHRS and CDR2 YFSETQ. The variable domain in full, completed from reference TRBV5-1 and TRBJ1-6, reads KAGVTQTPRYLIKTRGQQVTLSCSPISGHRSVSWYQQTPGQGLQFLFEYFSETQRNKGNFPGRFSGRQFSNSRSEMNVSTLELGDSALYLCASSLEQGWSPLHFGNGTRLTVT.

The chain carries TRBV29-1 and TRBJ2-3, with D maybe TRBD2 (6 bases). Germline assignment: CDR1 SQVTM and CDR2 ANQGSEA. V dropped 5 bases and J dropped 3 bases, with 18 bases sitting between them. This CDR3 has 15 residues. CDR3 region: CSVLIGGPLTDTQYF. The CDR3 DNA sequence: TGCAGCGTTCTAATCGGAGGGCCTCTAACAGATACGCAGTATTTT.

J is TRBJ2-1 and V is TRBV5-4; D is perhaps TRBD1 (6 bases). Germline lookup yields CDR1 SGHNT and CDR2 YYREEE (reference sequence). V was trimmed by 4 bases and J by 4 bases, leaving 12 bases between them. This CDR3 is 14 amino acids long. Written as DNA, the CDR3 is TGTGCCAGCAGCCCCGGGGACATTTACAATGAGCAGTTCTTC. Protein sequence: CASSPGDIYNEQFF.

The rearrangement joins TRBV29-1 to TRBJ2-3, with D possibly matching TRBD1 (6 bases). Germline V gene sequence: CDR1 SQVTM, CDR2 ANQGSEA. Deletions cut 3 bases from V and 1 base from J, with 20 bases between. CDR3 length equals 17 residues. CDR3 protein: CSVDSRGHIYGTDTQYF. The CDR3 nucleotides are TGCAGCGTTGATTCGAGGGGACACATCTACGGCACAGATACGCAGTATTTT.

The chain recombines TRBV5-5 with TRBJ2-3; 7 positions match TRBD1. CDR1 is SGHKS and CDR2 is YYEKEE in the germline V gene (reference sequence). V lost 2 bases, J lost 0 bases, and 9 bases stayed unmatched. The CDR3 sequence is 17 residues long. The CDR3: CASSFSLDRLSTDTQYF. The CDR3 DNA reads TGTGCCAGCAGCTTCTCCCTGGACAGGTTGAGCACAGATACGCAGTATTTT.

CDR3 loop: CAISESLQANYGYTF. The CDR3 DNA follows: TGTGCCATCAGTGAATCCCTACAAGCAAACTATGGCTACACCTTC. This rearrangement joins TRBV10-3 to TRBJ1-2; D unresolved. This CDR3 spans 15 amino acids. Per the germline V gene, CDR1 is ENHRY and CDR2 is SYGVKD. Trimming removed 3 bases at V and 2 bases at J, with 13 bases between.

The genes are TRBV12-3 or TRBV12-4 and TRBJ2-7; 7 bases are shared with TRBD1. The CDR3 has 13 amino acids. With V trimmed by 4 bases and J by 3 bases, 3 bases remained unmatched. The CDR3 sequence: CASSWDSNYEQYF. The DNA for the CDR3 is TGTGCCAGCAGTTGGGACAGCAACTACGAGCAGTACTTC.

This chain connects TRBV12-3 or TRBV12-4 to TRBJ2-7; the D call may be TRBD1 or TRBD2 (6 bases each). The CDR3 totals 11 residues. Trimming shortened V by 7 bases and J by 10 bases, and 14 bases separated the two germline ends. The CDR3 loop reads CASTGAQIQYF. DNA for the CDR3: TGTGCCAGCACGGGGGCGCAGATTCAGTACTTC.

CDR3 nucleotide sequence: TGCAGTGCTAGACGGACTTATGAGCCCTACAATGAGCAGTTCTTC. It is translated as CSARRTYEPYNEQFF. The J gene is TRBJ2-1, the V gene TRBV20-1; D possibly corresponds to TRBD2 (5 bases). The CDR3 runs 15 residues. V lost 2 bases to trimming and J lost 2 bases, with 13 bases between them. Germline V gene lookup returns CDR1 DFQATT and CDR2 SNEGSKA (reference sequence).

This chain joins TRBV29-1 and TRBJ2-7; a possible D gene is TRBD1 (6 bases). The CDR3 covers 12 residues. V was cut by 8 bases and J by 5 bases, with 16 bases left in between. The germline gives CDR1 SQVTM, CDR2 ANQGSEA. Here the CDR3 DNA reads TGCAGCACACGGACAGATAGCAACGAGCAGTACTTC. The encoded protein is CSTRTDSNEQYF.

The rearrangement links TRBV20-1 to TRBJ2-4; 7 bases are shared with TRBD1. Germline-derived CDR1 and CDR2 are DFQATT and SNEGSKA (reference sequence). The CDR3 runs 13 residues. V was clipped by 4 bases and J by 3 bases; unmatched bases: 3. CDR3 DNA: TGCAGTGCTAAACAGGGGATCAAAAACATTCAGTACTTC. Translated, it gives CSAKQGIKNIQYF.

The chain uses TRBV20-1 and TRBJ2-7; D is perhaps TRBD2 (6 bases). V lost 8 bases and J 3 bases, leaving 14 bases between the germline ends. Germline V gene data show CDR1 as DFQATT and CDR2 as SNEGSKA (reference sequence). The CDR3 loop spans 12 amino acids. The CDR3 loop is CSMTGVSYEQYF. The CDR3 region has the DNA TGCAGTATGACGGGAGTAAGCTACGAGCAGTACTTC.

The rearrangement uses TRBV3-1 and TRBJ2-1, with TRBD1 as a possible D gene (5 bases). Germline V lookup: CDR1 LGHDT, CDR2 YNNKEL (reference sequence). The ends were cut back, 3 bases at V and 9 bases at J, with 12 bases in the middle. The CDR3 is 13 amino acids. The CDR3 DNA is TGTGCCAGCAGCCAGGGGCCCCATCTTGAGCAGTTCTTC. Amino acid sequence: CASSQGPHLEQFF.

This chain uses TRBV2 with TRBJ2-7; weak D call: TRBD2 (7 bases). Trimming shortened V by 3 bases and J by 6 bases, and 30 bases separated the two germline ends. Germline CDR1 and CDR2: SNHLY and FYNNEI. This CDR3 is built from 19 residues. CDR3 nucleotide sequence: TGTGCCAGCAGTGAGGGCACCTGGGGAGGGGGAAAAAGCAAGACCGAGCAGTACTTC. This translates into CASSEGTWGGGKSKTEQYF.

The chain has TRBV20-1 and TRBJ2-7, with TRBD1 as a possible D gene (5 bases). The CDR3 consists of 16 residues. CDR1 and CDR2 (germline): DFQATT, SNEGSKA (reference sequence). Trimming removed 0 bases at V and 2 bases at J, with 17 bases between. The CDR3 reads CSARDRWKGKAYEQYF. The CDR3 DNA follows: TGCAGTGCTAGAGATCGGTGGAAGGGGAAAGCCTACGAGCAGTACTTC.

This clonotype was recorded only once. The chain joins TRBV5-1 to TRBJ1-2; D not certain. Trimming stripped 5 bases from V and 4 bases from J, with 12 bases between. This CDR3 has 13 residues. Germline loops: CDR1 SGHRS, CDR2 YFSETQ. In DNA, the CDR3 is TGCGCCAGCAGTTCCGCAGTATCCTATGGCTACACCTTC. Its translation: CASSSAVSYGYTF.

The chain is built from TRBV7-2 and TRBJ2-5; D unresolved. The CDR3 sequence is 16 residues long. V gave up 3 bases and J gave up 0 bases, with 14 bases separating them. Germline assignment: CDR1 SGHTA and CDR2 FQGNSA. The chain's CDR3 is CASSLIDTKYQETQYF. The CDR3 bases are TGTGCCAGCAGCTTGATAGACACCAAATACCAAGAGACCCAGTACTTC.

The chain couples TRBV2 to TRBJ2-7; 9 bases agree with TRBD2. This CDR3 is built from 20 residues. From germline, CDR1 is SNHLY and CDR2 FYNNEI. J lost 1 base, V lost 5 bases, and 21 bases had no gene match. This CDR3 reads CASSSYRFTSGGLGSYEQYF. The CDR3 region has the DNA TGTGCCAGCAGTTCCTACAGATTCACAAGCGGGGGGCTGGGATCCTACGAGCAGTACTTC. The complete variable domain, with remaining parts taken from reference TRBV2 and TRBJ2-7, reads EPEVTQTPSHQVTQMGQEVILRCVPISNHLYFYWYRQILGQKVEFLVSFYNNEISEKSEIFDDQFSVERPDGSNFTLKIRSTKLEDSAMYFCASSSYRFTSGGLGSYEQYFGPGTRLTVT.

The chain is built from TRBV6-6 and TRBJ2-3; possibly TRBD1 or TRBD2 for D (5 bases each). The germline gives CDR1 MNHNY, CDR2 SVGAGI (reference sequence). The V gene lost 6 bases and the J gene lost 7 bases, with 17 bases spanning the gap. There are 14 residues in the CDR3. Here the CDR3 DNA reads TGTGCCAGCAGCCCCGGGACGATAAGGAATACGCAGTATTTT. Translating gives CASSPGTIRNTQYF.

This rearrangement joins TRBV20-1 to TRBJ2-1, with TRBD2 matching over 12 bases. J gave up 0 bases and V 5 bases, and 11 bases lay outside the gene matches. This CDR3 region has 18 residues. Germline V gene lookup returns CDR1 DFQATT and CDR2 SNEGSKA (reference sequence). CDR3 in amino acids: CSAGAPSLAGGSYNEQFF. The CDR3 nucleotides read TGCAGTGCTGGAGCCCCGTCACTAGCGGGAGGCTCCTACAATGAGCAGTTCTTC.

The chain joins TRBV11-2 to TRBJ2-1, with TRBD2 identical over 8 bases. Germline lookup yields CDR1 SGHAT and CDR2 FQNNGV. The CDR3 extends over 15 amino acids. With 6 bases clipped from V and 10 bases from J, the junction kept 14 bases outside the gene matches. The chain's CDR3 is CASRGRPGGPKEQFF. The CDR3, as DNA: TGTGCCAGCAGGGGAAGGCCGGGAGGGCCTAAAGAGCAGTTCTTC. Full variable domain (missing parts from reference TRBV11-2 and TRBJ2-1): EAGVAQSPRYKIIEKRQSVAFWCNPISGHATLYWYQQILGQGPKLLIQFQNNGVVDDSQLPKDRFSAERLKGVDSTLKIQPAKLEDSAVYLCASRGRPGGPKEQFFGPGTRLTVL.

V usage is TRBV4-1 and J usage is TRBJ2-1; D is perhaps TRBD1 (6 bases). V shed 4 bases and J shed 7 bases, with 17 bases lying between them. Germline loops: CDR1 MGHRA, CDR2 YSYEKL. The CDR3 sequence is 15 residues long. The CDR3 is CASSRTQGILNEQFF. CDR3 DNA: TGCGCCAGCAGCCGGACGCAGGGGATTCTGAATGAGCAGTTCTTC.